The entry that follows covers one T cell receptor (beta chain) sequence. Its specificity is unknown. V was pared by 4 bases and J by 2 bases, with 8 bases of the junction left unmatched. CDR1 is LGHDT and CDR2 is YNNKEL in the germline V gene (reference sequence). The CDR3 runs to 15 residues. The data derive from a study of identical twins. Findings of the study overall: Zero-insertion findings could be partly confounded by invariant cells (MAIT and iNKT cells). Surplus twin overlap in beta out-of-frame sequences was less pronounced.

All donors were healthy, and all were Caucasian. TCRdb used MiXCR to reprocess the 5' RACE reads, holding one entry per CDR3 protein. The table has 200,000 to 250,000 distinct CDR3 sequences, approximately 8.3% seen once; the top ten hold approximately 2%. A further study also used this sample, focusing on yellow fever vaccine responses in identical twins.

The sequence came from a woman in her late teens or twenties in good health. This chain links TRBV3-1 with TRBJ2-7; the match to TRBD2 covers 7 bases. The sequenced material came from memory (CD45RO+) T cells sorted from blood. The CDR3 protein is CASSPRQGGTYEQYF. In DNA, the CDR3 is TGTGCCAGCAGCCCAAGGCAGGGAGGGACCTACGAGCAGTACTTC.